This T cell receptor (beta chain) originates from a study of spatial heterogeneity in lung cancer. In the study overall: An average of more than ten raw reads was observed per unique TCR and UMI combination.

Individually, TCR cDNA molecules were each labelled with a unique molecular identifier. TCRdb re-called the 5' RACE reads with MiXCR, one entry per CDR3 protein. This sample has tens of thousands of distinct CDR3 sequences; more than 6.5% occur once, and the top ten carry approximately 2.6%. This clonotype came up many times. Its antigen is still unknown. General study points: At tumor resection, ubiquitous expanded TCRs were detected in blood more often than later.

Time point given: sample taken at primary tumor resection. Tumor, nontumor lung or frozen PBMC supplied whole RNA that was sequenced unsorted. Germline lookup yields CDR1 DFQATT and CDR2 SNEGSKA (reference sequence). The CDR3 consists of 15 residues. The V end was cut by 0 bases, the J end by 8 bases, with 18 bases between. Sample: PBMCs, taken at surgery. The TCR was taken from a female donor with early-stage non-small cell lung cancer. The rearrangement joins TRBV20-1 to TRBJ2-3, with D unclear. For the CDR3, the DNA is TGCAGTGCTAGAGATGCACCCTTGATCAGCGTTACGCAGTATTTT. Translation: CSARDAPLISVTQYF.